Each of the 4 T cell receptor beta chains below was sequenced from the same sample in a study of T cell repertoires in cytomegalovirus infection. TCRdb re-analysed the reads in MiXCR, keeping a single row per CDR3 protein. The data contain more than 150,000 distinct CDR3 sequences, roughly 20% of them singletons. Sequencing was performed on PBMCs. These TCRs come from a human donor in good health (CMV status not recorded). Some clones in this sample may be carry-over from other donors' samples.

This clonotype was observed at least ten times. The chain employs TRBV7-2 and TRBJ1-1; D remains ambiguous. This CDR3 is built from 15 residues. Looked up from germline, CDR1 is SGHTA and CDR2 is FQGNSA. V was pared by 0 bases and J by 4 bases, with 12 bases between. The CDR3: CASSLAQKSGTEAFF. CDR3 in DNA: TGTGCCAGCAGCTTAGCCCAAAAATCGGGCACTGAAGCTTTCTTT. The full variable domain, in which reference TRBV7-2 and TRBJ1-1 provide the parts outside the CDR3, is GAGVSQSPSNKVTEKGKDVELRCDPISGHTALYWYRQSLGQGLEFLIYFQGNSAPDKSGLPSDRFSAERTGGSVSTLTIQRTQQEDSAVYLCASSLAQKSGTEAFFGQGTRLTVV.

This clonotype has just a few counts. The V call is TRBV15, the J call TRBJ1-4; TRBD1 aligns across 7 bases. The CDR3 totals 15 residues. V gave up 4 bases and J gave up 3 bases; unmatched junction bases: 5. CDR1 is LNHNV and CDR2 is YYDKDF in the germline V gene (reference sequence). The CDR3 DNA reads as TGTGCCACCAGCAAACGACAGGGCTCTAATGAAAAACTGTTTTTT. This gives the protein CATSKRQGSNEKLFF.

In its sample, this clonotype was seen a few times. This chain uses TRBV19 with TRBJ1-2; the D is unclear. This CDR3 spans 13 amino acids. In germline, CDR1 is LNHDA, CDR2 SQIVND (reference sequence). Deletions cut 4 bases from V and 2 bases from J, with 8 bases between. This chain's CDR3 is CASSRTGNYGYTF. CDR3 nucleotides: TGTGCCAGTAGTAGGACGGGCAACTATGGCTACACCTTC.

There are many counts of this clonotype. The chain employs TRBV12-3 or TRBV12-4 and TRBJ1-4, with 8 positions matching TRBD1. The CDR3 is 15 residues long. Trimming at V came to 7 bases and at J to 5 bases, leaving 9 bases not matched to a gene. This CDR3 is CASTEGTGSNEKLFF. CDR3 DNA sequence: TGTGCCAGCACCGAAGGGACAGGTTCGAATGAAAAACTGTTTTTT.